Described below is a single TCR beta chain sequence and its context. V was clipped by 0 bases and J by 0 bases; unmatched bases: 1. The CDR3 is 15 residues long. The V gene's germline CDR1 is SGHRS and CDR2 YFSETQ. Surgeons resected thymus tissue during corrective heart surgery. This sample was taken from a study of human thymus T cells. Data came from immunoSEQ multiplex PCR; TCRdb stores just in-frame clones and leaves some out. The table includes 120,000 or so clones, approximately 96% detected once. The chain employs TRBV5-1 and TRBJ2-3; 7 bases are a match to TRBD2. This TCR was sampled from a boy under three years old with a congenital heart defect but otherwise immunologically healthy. The sequencing input was thymus tissue. The CDR3 bases are TGCGCCAGCAGCTTGGGCGGGGGAAGCACAGATACGCAGTATTTT. This encodes CASSLGGGSTDTQYF.